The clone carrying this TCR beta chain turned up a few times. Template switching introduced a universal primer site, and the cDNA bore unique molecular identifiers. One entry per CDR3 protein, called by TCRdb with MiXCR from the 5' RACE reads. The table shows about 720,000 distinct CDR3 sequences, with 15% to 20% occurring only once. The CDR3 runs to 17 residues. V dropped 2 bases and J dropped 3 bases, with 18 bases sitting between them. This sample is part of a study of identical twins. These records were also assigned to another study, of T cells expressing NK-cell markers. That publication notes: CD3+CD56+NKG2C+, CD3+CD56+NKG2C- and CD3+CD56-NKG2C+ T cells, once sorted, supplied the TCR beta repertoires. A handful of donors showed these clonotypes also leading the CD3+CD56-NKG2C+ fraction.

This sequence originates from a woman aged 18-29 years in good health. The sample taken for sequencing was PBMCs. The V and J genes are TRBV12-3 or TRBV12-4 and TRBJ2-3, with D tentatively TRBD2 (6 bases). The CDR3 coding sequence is TGTGCCAGCAGTTTACCCCCTGGCGTCGGGGGTACAGATACGCAGTATTTT. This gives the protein CASSLPPGVGGTDTQYF.